This T cell receptor (beta chain) was recorded in a study of cytomegalovirus exposure and HLA in healthy donors. PCR was performed using 60 Vbeta and 13 Jbeta primers. Produced via immunoSEQ multiplex PCR; TCRdb's table is partial and in-frame only. The profile covers 90,000 to 100,000 clones, with 76% appearing a single time and around 20% taken by the ten largest. The CDR3 loop spans 14 amino acids. Trimming took 2 bases from V and 7 from J, leaving 12 bases between them. Germline CDR1 is MNHNS and CDR2 is SASEGT. The origin of this receptor is a woman aged 55-70 years in good health and CMV-seropositive. V is TRBV6-1 and J is TRBJ2-1, with a weak D call TRBD2 (6 bases). The specimen sequenced was PBMCs. The CDR3 sequence is CASSENGRMNEQFF. The CDR3 DNA reads TGTGCCAGCAGTGAAAACGGGAGAATGAATGAGCAGTTCTTC.